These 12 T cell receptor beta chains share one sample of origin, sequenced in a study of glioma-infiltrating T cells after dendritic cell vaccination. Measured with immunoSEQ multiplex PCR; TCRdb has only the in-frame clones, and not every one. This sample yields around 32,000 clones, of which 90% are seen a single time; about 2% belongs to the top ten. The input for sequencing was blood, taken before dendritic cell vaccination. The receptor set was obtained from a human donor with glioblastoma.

The CDR3 region has the DNA TGCGCCAGCAGCTTGGCAGGGGAAAACACCGGGGAGCTGTTTTTT. Residues: CASSLAGENTGELFF. V is TRBV5-1 and J is TRBJ2-2, with a possible D match to TRBD1 (6 bases). With 0 bases removed from V and 2 bases from J, the gap between germline ends came to 8 bases. Germline CDR1 SGHRS, CDR2 YFSETQ. CDR3 length: 15 residues.

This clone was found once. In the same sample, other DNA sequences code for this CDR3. This CDR3 is CASSLETGGKSPLHF. The DNA for the CDR3 is TGTGCCAGCTCACTGGAGACAGGGGGAAAATCCCCCCTCCACTTT. This rearrangement joins TRBV18 to TRBJ1-6; 9 positions match TRBD1. The CDR3 spans 15 residues. With V trimmed by 4 bases and J by 13 bases, 11 bases remained unmatched. Per germline, CDR1 KGHSH and CDR2 LQKENI.

CDR3 DNA: TGTGCTAGTGGTTTGGGGACAGGGGATGAAAAACTGTTTTTT. It yields the protein CASGLGTGDEKLFF. J is TRBJ1-4 and V is TRBV12-5; 9 nucleotides align to TRBD1. CDR1 is LGHNT, CDR2 FRNRAP, per germline. The length of the CDR3 is 14 residues. V was clipped by 1 base and J by 6 bases; unmatched bases: 0.

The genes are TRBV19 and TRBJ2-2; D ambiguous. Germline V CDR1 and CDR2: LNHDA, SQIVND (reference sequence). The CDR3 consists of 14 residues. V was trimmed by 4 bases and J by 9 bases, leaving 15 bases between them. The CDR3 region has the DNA TGTGCCAGTAGTACCGGCCGGGTCCCCCGGGAGCTGTTTTTT. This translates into CASSTGRVPRELFF.

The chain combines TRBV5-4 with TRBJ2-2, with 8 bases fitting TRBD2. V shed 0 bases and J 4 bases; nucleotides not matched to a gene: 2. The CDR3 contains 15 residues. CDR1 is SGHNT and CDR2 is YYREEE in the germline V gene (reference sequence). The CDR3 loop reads CASSLAGGATGELFF. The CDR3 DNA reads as TGTGCCAGCAGCTTGGCCGGGGGGGCCACCGGGGAGCTGTTTTTT.

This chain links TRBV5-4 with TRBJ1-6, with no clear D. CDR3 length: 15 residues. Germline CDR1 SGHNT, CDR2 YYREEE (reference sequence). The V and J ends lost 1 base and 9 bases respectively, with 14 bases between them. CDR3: CASSLLGVGGSPLHF. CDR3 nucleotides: TGTGCCAGCAGCTTGTTGGGCGTTGGTGGTTCACCCCTCCACTTT.

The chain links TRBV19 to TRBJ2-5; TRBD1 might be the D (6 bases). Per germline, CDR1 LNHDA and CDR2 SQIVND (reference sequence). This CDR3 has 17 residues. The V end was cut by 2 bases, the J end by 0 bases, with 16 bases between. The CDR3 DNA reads TGTGCCAGTAGTATACGACAGGTCCTTCCTAACCAAGAGACCCAGTACTTC. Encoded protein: CASSIRQVLPNQETQYF.

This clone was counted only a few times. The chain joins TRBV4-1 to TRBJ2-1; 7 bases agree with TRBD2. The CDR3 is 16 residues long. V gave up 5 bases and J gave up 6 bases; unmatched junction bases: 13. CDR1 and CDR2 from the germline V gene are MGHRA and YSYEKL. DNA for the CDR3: TGCGCCAGCAGCTCCCCCCTGGGGCGGGGGTTCAATGAGCAGTTCTTC. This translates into CASSSPLGRGFNEQFF.

CDR3 DNA sequence: TGCGCCAGCAAGAGGGGGGGGCCTTCCTACGAGCAGTACTTC. Amino acid sequence: CASKRGGPSYEQYF. The chain combines TRBV10-2 with TRBJ2-7, with D tentatively TRBD2 (7 bases). V was shortened by 7 bases and J by 1 base, with 14 bases between the two germline ends. CDR1 is WSHSY, CDR2 SAAADI, per germline. CDR3 length: 14 amino acids.

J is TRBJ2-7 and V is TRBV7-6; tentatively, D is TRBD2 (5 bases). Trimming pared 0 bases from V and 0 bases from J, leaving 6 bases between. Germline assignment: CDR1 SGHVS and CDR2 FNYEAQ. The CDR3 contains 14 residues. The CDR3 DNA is TGTGCCAGCAGCTTAGCGGGGAGCTCCTACGAGCAGTACTTC. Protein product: CASSLAGSSYEQYF.

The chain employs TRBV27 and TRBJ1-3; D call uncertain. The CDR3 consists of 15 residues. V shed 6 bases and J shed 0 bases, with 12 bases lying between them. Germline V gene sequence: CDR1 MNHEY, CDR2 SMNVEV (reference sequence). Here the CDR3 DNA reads TGTGCCAGCAGAAGCGGCACCAACTCTGGAAACACCATATATTTT. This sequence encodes CASRSGTNSGNTIYF.

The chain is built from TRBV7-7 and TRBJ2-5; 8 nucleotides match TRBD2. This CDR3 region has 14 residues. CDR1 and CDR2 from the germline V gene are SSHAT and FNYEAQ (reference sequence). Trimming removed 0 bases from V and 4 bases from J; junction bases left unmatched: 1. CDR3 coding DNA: TGTGCCAGCAGCTTAGCCGGGGGGGGAGAGACCCAGTACTTC. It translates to CASSLAGGGETQYF. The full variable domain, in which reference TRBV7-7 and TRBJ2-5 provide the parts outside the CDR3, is GAGVSQSPRYKVTKRGQDVTLRCDPISSHATLYWYQQALGQGPEFLTYFNYEAQPDKSGLPSDRFSAERPEGSISTLTIQRTEQRDSAMYRCASSLAGGGETQYFGPGTRLLVL.